This entry lists 30 T cell receptor beta chains sequenced from one sample in a study of control samples from healthy donors and cancer patients. Data came from immunoSEQ multiplex PCR; TCRdb stores just in-frame clones and leaves some out. The sample records about 86,000 clones, 85% to 90% being singletons. Sequencing used PBMCs. These receptors were collected from a woman aged 50 to 60 with colorectal cancer.

V is TRBV5-1 and J is TRBJ2-5; 9 bases line up with TRBD2. V shed 1 base and J 0 bases; nucleotides not matched to a gene: 7. In germline, CDR1 is SGHRS, CDR2 YFSETQ. The CDR3 extends over 17 amino acids. The CDR3 sequence is CASSLSSGGSYQETQYF. The DNA of the CDR3 is TGCGCCAGCAGCTTGAGCAGCGGGGGGTCGTACCAAGAGACCCAGTACTTC.

The chain joins TRBV19 to TRBJ2-1; 9 bases agree with TRBD1. With V trimmed by 9 bases and J by 6 bases, 9 bases remained unmatched. The CDR3 totals 14 residues. Germline CDR1 LNHDA, CDR2 SQIVND (reference sequence). The CDR3 loop is CASTGTGMGNEQFF. In DNA form, the CDR3 reads TGTGCCAGCACCGGGACAGGGATGGGCAATGAGCAGTTCTTC.

The J gene is TRBJ1-1, the V gene TRBV28, with 7 bases lining up with TRBD1. The germline V gene has CDR1 MDHEN and CDR2 SYDVKM. The ends lost 3 bases at V and 0 bases at J; junction bases unmatched: 7. This CDR3 contains 16 residues. For the CDR3, the DNA is TGTGCCAGCAGTTTCGGGCAGGGGGTTTTGAACACTGAAGCTTTCTTT. Amino acids: CASSFGQGVLNTEAFF.

This sequence joins TRBV30 and TRBJ1-3; weak D call: TRBD1 (6 bases). Trimming took 3 bases from V and 3 from J, leaving 18 bases between them. This CDR3 has 16 residues. Germline CDR1 reads GTSNPN; CDR2 reads SVGIG (reference sequence). The CDR3 loop is CAWRPWQGLIGNTIYF. The CDR3 DNA follows: TGTGCCTGGAGACCCTGGCAGGGGCTAATTGGAAACACCATATATTTT.

This rearrangement joins TRBV3-1 (or the pseudogene TRBV3-2) to TRBJ1-2, with TRBD1 matching over 9 bases. J lost 7 bases, V lost 4 bases, and 4 bases had no gene match. In germline, CDR1 is LGHDT, CDR2 YNNKEL (reference sequence). The CDR3 contains 13 residues. CDR3 bases: TGTGCCAGCAGCCCGGGACAGGGACGTGGCTACACCTTC. Amino acid sequence: CASSPGQGRGYTF.

The rearrangement joins TRBV19 to TRBJ1-3, with D possibly matching TRBD1 (6 bases). CDR1 and CDR2 from the germline V gene are LNHDA and SQIVND (reference sequence). This CDR3 comprises 15 residues. V was shortened by 5 bases and J by 3 bases, with 14 bases between the two germline ends. The CDR3 sequence: CASSVQGSIGNTIYF. The DNA for the CDR3 is TGTGCCAGTAGTGTACAGGGTTCGATTGGAAACACCATATATTTT.

The rearrangement uses TRBV3-1 (or the pseudogene TRBV3-2) and TRBJ2-7; 8 nucleotides match TRBD1. Losses at the gene ends were 8 bases for V and 2 bases for J; bases not matched to a gene: 23. This CDR3 region has 19 residues. Per the germline V gene, CDR1 is LGHDT and CDR2 is YNNKEL (reference sequence). CDR3 nucleotides: TGTGCCAGCCGTCCTACCGGGACAGGAGGACCCCCACGAGCCTACGAGCAGTACGTC. It yields the protein CASRPTGTGGPPRAYEQYV.

The chain employs TRBV18 and TRBJ1-1, with D tentatively TRBD1 (6 bases). Germline assignment: CDR1 KGHSH and CDR2 LQKENI. The germline V and J ends were trimmed by 4 bases and 5 bases, with 20 bases remaining between them. The CDR3 consists of 16 residues. CDR3 region: CASSRIGIQGGTEAFF. CDR3 coding DNA: TGTGCCAGCTCACGAATCGGTATACAGGGAGGAACTGAAGCTTTCTTT.

This chain links TRBV30 with TRBJ1-1; no clear D. CDR1 and CDR2 (germline): GTSNPN, SVGIG (reference sequence). The CDR3 totals 13 residues. V gave up 4 bases and J gave up 5 bases, with 14 bases separating them. CDR3 amino acids: CAWTRVGTTEAFF. The CDR3 DNA reads TGTGCCTGGACGCGTGTGGGCACGACTGAAGCTTTCTTT.

The J gene is TRBJ2-5, the V gene TRBV5-1, with TRBD1 matching 7 bases. Germline V gives CDR1 SGHRS, CDR2 YFSETQ. With V trimmed by 4 bases and J by 5 bases, 5 bases remained unmatched. This CDR3 has 13 residues. CDR3 DNA: TGCGCCAGCAGCACGGGACAGCGGGAGACCCAGTACTTC. Protein sequence: CASSTGQRETQYF.

The CDR3 sequence is CASSQDTGQETQYF. In DNA form, the CDR3 reads TGCGCCAGCAGCCAAGATACAGGGCAAGAGACCCAGTACTTC. The chain links TRBV4-1 to TRBJ2-5; D may be TRBD1 (6 bases). CDR3 size: 14 residues. Trimming removed 0 bases at V and 2 bases at J, with 7 bases between. The germline V gene encodes CDR1 MGHRA and CDR2 YSYEKL.

The CDR3 reads CASSLAGFSYEQYV. DNA for the CDR3: TGTGCCAGCAGCTTAGCCGGATTTTCCTACGAGCAGTACGTC. The V call is TRBV7-2, the J call TRBJ2-7; D ambiguous. Trimming took off 0 bases at V and 1 base at J, with 7 bases between the two ends. The germline CDR1 and CDR2 sequences are SGHTA and FQGNSA. The length of the CDR3 is 14 residues.

The chain is built from TRBV4-3 and TRBJ1-2; D gene unclear. Trimming left V 0 bases short and J 2 bases short, with 10 bases between. Germline assignment: CDR1 LGHNA and CDR2 YSLEER. This CDR3 is built from 15 residues. The CDR3 DNA reads TGCGCCAGCAGCCAAGATGGATCGGGGAACTATGGCTACACCTTC. Translated, it gives CASSQDGSGNYGYTF.

CDR3 DNA: TGTGCCAGCAGCCGGGGATTTCCTCAGCCCCAGCATTTT. Amino acids: CASSRGFPQPQHF. This chain joins TRBV2 and TRBJ1-5; D is unresolved. Trimming stripped 6 bases from V and 6 bases from J, with 12 bases between. The CDR3 covers 13 residues. Germline CDR1 reads SNHLY; CDR2 reads FYNNEI.

The rearrangement links TRBV2 to TRBJ1-5, with D possibly matching TRBD1 (5 bases). V was pared by 7 bases and J by 2 bases, with 12 bases between. This CDR3 contains 14 residues. The germline CDR1 and CDR2 sequences are SNHLY and FYNNEI. The CDR3 DNA follows: TGTGCCAGCAAACAGGAGGCTGGCAATCAGCCCCAGCATTTT. It translates to CASKQEAGNQPQHF.

CDR3 nucleotides: TGTGCCAGCAGCTTCGGCAGGGCGAATGAGCAGTTCTTC. It yields the protein CASSFGRANEQFF. The rearrangement joins TRBV7-2 to TRBJ2-1; perhaps TRBD1 as D (5 bases). V lost 3 bases, J lost 7 bases, and 10 bases lay in between. Germline V gene data show CDR1 as SGHTA and CDR2 as FQGNSA. This CDR3 contains 13 residues.

The chain combines TRBV28 with TRBJ1-5; maybe TRBD1 (5 bases). Trimming shortened V by 8 bases and J by 2 bases, and 22 bases separated the two germline ends. CDR3 length: 17 amino acids. Germline values: CDR1 MDHEN, CDR2 SYDVKM. CDR3 loop: CASSKLGGPRGNQPQHF. For the CDR3, the DNA is TGTGCCAGCTCCAAACTGGGGGGACCCAGAGGCAATCAGCCCCAGCATTTT.

The CDR3 is CASSSTGVSPNSPLHF. CDR3 DNA sequence: TGTGCCAGCAGTTCTACAGGGGTTTCCCCTAATTCACCCCTCCACTTT. The chain employs TRBV6-5 and TRBJ1-6; 7 positions match TRBD1. Trimming at V came to 4 bases and at J to 6 bases, leaving 9 bases not matched to a gene. There are 16 residues in the CDR3. The germline V gene encodes CDR1 MNHEY and CDR2 SVGAGI.

The chain employs TRBV28 and TRBJ1-4, with D perhaps TRBD1 (6 bases). The CDR3 is made up of 14 amino acids. Germline loops: CDR1 MDHEN, CDR2 SYDVKM. Between the trimmed V and J ends, which lost 3 bases and 10 bases, there was a span of 15 bases. CDR3 nucleotides: TGTGCCAGCAGTTTTCCCGGACAGTCGGGAAAACTGTTTTTT. It is translated as CASSFPGQSGKLFF. The variable domain in full, with the rest retrieved from reference TRBV28 and TRBJ1-4, is DVKVTQSSRYLVKRTGEKVFLECVQDMDHENMFWYRQDPGLGLRLIYFSYDVKMKEKGDIPEGYSVSREKKERFSLILESASTNQTSMYLCASSFPGQSGKLFFGSGTQLSVL.

The CDR3 spells CATKGGTDTQYF. The CDR3 DNA is TGTGCCACCAAGGGGGGCACAGATACGCAGTATTTT. V gene TRBV24-1 combines with J gene TRBJ2-3; possibly TRBD1 for D (6 bases). The CDR3 extends over 12 amino acids. CDR1 and CDR2 (germline): KGHDR, SFDVKD. Trimming pared 8 bases from V and 1 base from J, leaving 6 bases between.

The chain employs TRBV4-3 and TRBJ1-4; the match to TRBD1 covers 9 bases. CDR3 length: 17 amino acids. Per the germline V gene, CDR1 is LGHNA and CDR2 is YSLEER. After removal of 0 bases from V and 7 bases from J, the junction contained 9 bases not matched to a gene. CDR3 region: CASSQDPPDRGAEKLFF. The CDR3 nucleotides read TGCGCCAGCAGCCAAGACCCCCCCGACAGGGGGGCTGAAAAACTGTTTTTT.

J is TRBJ2-3 and V is TRBV19; D tentatively reads TRBD1 or TRBD2 (5 bases each). Between the trimmed V and J ends, which lost 3 bases and 4 bases, there was a span of 8 bases. Germline CDR1 LNHDA, CDR2 SQIVND (reference sequence). The CDR3 is made up of 13 amino acids. CDR3 DNA: TGTGCCAGTAGTATTCTGGGGGCAGATACGCAGTATTTT. This gives the protein CASSILGADTQYF.

This sequence joins TRBV6-5 and TRBJ1-4; D is perhaps TRBD1 (5 bases). The CDR3 covers 14 residues. Germline CDR1 MNHEY, CDR2 SVGAGI. V was pared by 4 bases and J by 4 bases, with 10 bases between. The DNA for the CDR3 is TGTGCCAGCAGTTCGGGACCTGTTAATGAAAAACTGTTTTTT. The encoded protein is CASSSGPVNEKLFF.

The chain joins TRBV2 to TRBJ1-5; D is perhaps TRBD1 (6 bases). Trimming pared 7 bases from V and 7 bases from J, leaving 14 bases between. Germline V gives CDR1 SNHLY, CDR2 FYNNEI. The length of the CDR3 is 13 residues. In DNA form, the CDR3 reads TGTGCCAGCACCGACAGGTTCCAACAGCCCCAGCATTTT. Translating gives CASTDRFQQPQHF.

This chain uses TRBV21-1 with TRBJ2-1. TRBV21-1 is labeled a pseudogene. CDR3 length: 15 residues. The CDR3 region is CASSKITPNLVEQFF. The CDR3 DNA is TGTGCCAGCAGCAAAATTACCCCAAACCTGGTTGAGCAGTTCTTC.

The V and J genes are TRBV9 and TRBJ2-3, with D perhaps matching TRBD2 (6 bases). Germline values: CDR1 SGDLS, CDR2 YYNGEE. This CDR3 contains 21 residues. V was pared by 0 bases and J by 0 bases, with 26 bases between. The CDR3 region has the DNA TGTGCCAGCAGCGTAGAGGAGGGGAACGGACAAGGTGAGGGAAGCACAGATACGCAGTATTTT. Residues: CASSVEEGNGQGEGSTDTQYF.

The chain has TRBV6-2 or TRBV6-3 and TRBJ2-3, with 10 bases lining up with TRBD2. The ends lost 5 bases at V and 2 bases at J; junction bases unmatched: 10. Germline CDR1 is MNHEY and CDR2 is SVGEGT. The CDR3 is 17 residues long. The CDR3: CASSMDPGLATTDTQYF. The CDR3 coding sequence is TGTGCCAGCAGTATGGACCCGGGACTAGCGACCACAGATACGCAGTATTTT.

The chain is built from TRBV3-1 (or the pseudogene TRBV3-2) and TRBJ1-2; D uncertain. The CDR3 contains 14 residues. CDR1 is LGHDT, CDR2 YNNKEL, per germline (reference sequence). V lost 1 base and J 4 bases, leaving 10 bases between the germline ends. CDR3 region: CASSQGGIPYGYTF. The CDR3 nucleotides are TGTGCCAGCAGCCAAGGAGGCATACCCTATGGCTACACCTTC.

This chain uses TRBV3-1 (or the pseudogene TRBV3-2) with TRBJ2-2, with TRBD2 identical over 8 bases. The CDR3 is made up of 16 amino acids. The V gene end was trimmed by 7 bases and the J gene end by 0 bases; junction bases not matched to a gene: 7. Per germline, CDR1 LGHDT and CDR2 YNNKEL (reference sequence). In nucleotides, the CDR3 is TGTGCCAGCAACTCGGGGGGACTAGCGAACACCGGGGAGCTGTTTTTT. This sequence encodes CASNSGGLANTGELFF.

V and J are TRBV2 and TRBJ1-4; D remains unclear. The CDR3 is 15 amino acids. V was clipped by 5 bases and J by 6 bases, with 16 bases between them. In germline, CDR1 is SNHLY, CDR2 FYNNEI. CDR3 sequence (DNA): TGTGCCAGCAGTCTACGGGCCGGAACAGATGAAAAACTGTTTTTT. Translation: CASSLRAGTDEKLFF.